This T cell receptor (beta chain) emerged from a study of cytomegalovirus exposure and HLA in healthy donors. This clone was found a few times. PCR primers comprised 60 Vbeta and 13 Jbeta primers. The repertoire was sequenced with immunoSEQ multiplex PCR; TCRdb's copy has only in-frame clones and lacks some. The sample records about 140,000 clones, under 85% being singletons. The sequencing sample was made of PBMCs. The receptor comes from a man younger than 35 in good health and CMV-seronegative.

The CDR3 nucleotides read TGCGCCAGCAGCCAAGTAGAAGGGGGTCCCTACGAGCAGTACTTC. Protein: CASSQVEGGPYEQYF. This rearrangement joins TRBV4-1 to TRBJ2-7; D perhaps matches TRBD1 (6 bases). From germline, CDR1 is MGHRA and CDR2 YSYEKL. This CDR3 region has 15 residues. V gave up 1 base and J gave up 2 bases, with 12 bases separating them.